This T cell receptor (beta chain) was obtained from a study of regulatory T cells in long-lasting Graves disease. The time point denotes: newly diagnosed GD, antithyroid drugs for less than 3 months. RNA isolated from PBMCs was used to make the TCR library. Through Arm-PCR of CDR3 regions and iRepertoire HTBI primers, TCR beta libraries were built. TCRdb fed the multiplex PCR reads into MiXCR, producing one record per CDR3 protein. The sample consists of about 440,000 distinct CDR3 sequences, about 17% of them appearing once. The same specimen was also included in a second study, on T cells in Graves' hyperthyroidism and ophthalmopathy.

This receptor was taken from a woman younger than 35 with Graves disease. This sample comprised peripheral blood mononuclear cells (PBMCs), obtained at new diagnosis, from a patient treated with antithyroid drugs.

In nucleotides, the CDR3 is TGTGCCAGCAGCTTATATTTATCGGAACTAGCGCCCGGGGAGCTGTTTTTT. This codes for CASSLYLSELAPGELFF. This chain uses TRBV7-9 with TRBJ2-2; the match to TRBD2 covers 7 bases. Per the germline V gene, CDR1 is SEHNR and CDR2 is FQNEAQ (reference sequence). V lost 2 bases to trimming and J lost 6 bases; unmatched junction nucleotides: 12. CDR3 length equals 17 residues.